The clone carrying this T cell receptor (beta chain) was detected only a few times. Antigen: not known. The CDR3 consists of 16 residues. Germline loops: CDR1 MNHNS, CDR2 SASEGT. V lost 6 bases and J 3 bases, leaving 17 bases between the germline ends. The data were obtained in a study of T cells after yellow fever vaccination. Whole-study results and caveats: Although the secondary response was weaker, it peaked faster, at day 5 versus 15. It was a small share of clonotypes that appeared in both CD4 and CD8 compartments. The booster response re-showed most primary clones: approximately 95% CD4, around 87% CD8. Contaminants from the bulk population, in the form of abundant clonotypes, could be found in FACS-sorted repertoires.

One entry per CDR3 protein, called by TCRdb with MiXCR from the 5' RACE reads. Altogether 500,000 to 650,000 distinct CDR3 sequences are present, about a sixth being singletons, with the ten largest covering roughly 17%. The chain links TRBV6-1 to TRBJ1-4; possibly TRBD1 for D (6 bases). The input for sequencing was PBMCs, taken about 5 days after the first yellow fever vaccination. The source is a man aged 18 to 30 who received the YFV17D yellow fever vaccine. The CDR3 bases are TGTGCCAGCAGCACCGCGCCGGGGGCTGCTAATGAAAAACTGTTTTTT. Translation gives CASSTAPGAANEKLFF.